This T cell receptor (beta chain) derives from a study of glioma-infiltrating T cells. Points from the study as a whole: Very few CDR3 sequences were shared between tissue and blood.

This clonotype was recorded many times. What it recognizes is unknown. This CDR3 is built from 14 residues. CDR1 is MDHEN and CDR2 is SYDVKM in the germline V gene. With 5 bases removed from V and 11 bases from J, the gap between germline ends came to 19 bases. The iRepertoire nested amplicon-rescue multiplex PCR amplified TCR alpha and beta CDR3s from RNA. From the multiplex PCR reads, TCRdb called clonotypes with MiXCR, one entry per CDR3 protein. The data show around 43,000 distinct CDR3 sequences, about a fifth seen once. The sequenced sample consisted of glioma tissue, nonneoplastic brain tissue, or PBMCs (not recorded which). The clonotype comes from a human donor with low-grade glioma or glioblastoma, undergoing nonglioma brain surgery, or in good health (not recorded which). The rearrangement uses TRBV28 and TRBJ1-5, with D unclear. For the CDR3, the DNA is TGTGCCAGCAGTCTCCACCACGTTGGGAGGGCCCAGCATTTT. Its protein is CASSLHHVGRAQHF. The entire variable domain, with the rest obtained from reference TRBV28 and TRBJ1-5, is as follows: DVKVTQSSRYLVKRTGEKVFLECVQDMDHENMFWYRQDPGLGLRLIYFSYDVKMKEKGDIPEGYSVSREKKERFSLILESASTNQTSMYLCASSLHHVGRAQHFGDGTRLSIL.